This TCR beta chain came from a study of blood T cell repertoires in COVID-19. CDR1 and CDR2 (germline): MNHNY, SVGAGI (reference sequence). The CDR3 extends over 13 amino acids. Unmatched junction bases numbered 6, after V lost 5 bases and J lost 6 bases. Clones were sequenced by immunoSEQ multiplex PCR, and TCRdb holds only the in-frame ones, with some missing. The table records over 30,000 clones, roughly three quarters of them present only once. Sequenced input: peripheral blood. The chain combines TRBV6-6 with TRBJ1-1, with TRBD1 matching 7 bases. This receptor was taken from a human donor in a cohort sampled during active COVID-19. The CDR3 nucleotides are TGTGCCAGCAGTCAGGGGGTCGGATCTGAAGCTTTCTTT. The encoded protein is CASSQGVGSEAFF.